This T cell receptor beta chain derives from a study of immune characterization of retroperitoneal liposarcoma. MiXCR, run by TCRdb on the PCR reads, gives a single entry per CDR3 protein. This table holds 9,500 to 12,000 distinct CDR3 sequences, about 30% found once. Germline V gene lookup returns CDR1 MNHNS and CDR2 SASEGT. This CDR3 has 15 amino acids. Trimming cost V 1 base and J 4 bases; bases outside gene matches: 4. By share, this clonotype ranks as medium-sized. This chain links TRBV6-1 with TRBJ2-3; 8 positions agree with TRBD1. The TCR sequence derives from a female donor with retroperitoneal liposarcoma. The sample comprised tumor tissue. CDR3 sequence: CASSEEPGGADTQYF. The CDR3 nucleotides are TGTGCCAGCAGTGAAGAGCCAGGGGGCGCAGATACGCAGTATTTT.